These T cell receptor beta chains were read from a single sample in a study of CD8+ T cells in alopecia areata. The assay was immunoSEQ multiplex PCR, and TCRdb's table has in-frame clones only and misses some. Of more than 140,000 clones listed, 85% to 90% were seen once; the top ten hold around 13%. Here the sequenced sample was CD8+ T cells sorted from blood, taken at week 4, from a patient treated with tofacitinib. These receptors were collected from a human donor with alopecia areata. Each CDR3 is given with its conserved first and last residue. The order of the fields is J gene, V gene, D gene, clone size, CDR3 protein, CDR3 DNA. The D gene is left open where the match is weak. Part of the rows lack a size; the others show once, few, many or a class for expanded clones.

TRBJ1-2 | TRBV4-1 | TRBD1 | NA | CASSQDRWGQGDGYTF | TGCGCCAGCAGCCAAGATAGGTGGGGACAGGGGGACGGCTACACCTTC
TRBJ1-2 | TRBV29-1 | TRBD1 | NA | CSVEGQEVARNGYTF | TGCAGCGTTGAGGGACAGGAAGTCGCCAGGAATGGCTACACCTTC
TRBJ2-7 | TRBV7-2 | NA | few | CASSLTSPGTLNYEQYF | TGTGCCAGCAGCTTAACATCCCCCGGGACACTTAACTACGAGCAGTACTTC
TRBJ1-1 | TRBV5-6 | TRBD1 | NA | CASSTGGTEAFF | TGTGCCAGCTCAACAGGGGGCACTGAAGCTTTCTTT
TRBJ2-7 | TRBV27 | NA | NA | CASSLSGFGAAYEQYF | TGTGCCAGCAGTTTATCGGGATTTGGTGCGGCCTACGAGCAGTACTTC
TRBJ2-1 | TRBV5-6 | TRBD2 | NA | CASSLGLAGVYNEQFF | TGTGCCAGCAGCTTAGGTCTGGCGGGGGTGTACAATGAGCAGTTCTTC
TRBJ2-1 | TRBV5-6 | NA | NA | CASSLGGNPYNEQFF | TGTGCCAGCAGCTTAGGCGGGAATCCTTACAATGAGCAGTTCTTC
TRBJ2-3 | TRBV28 | NA | few | CASRTYADTQYF | TGTGCCAGCAGAACCTATGCAGATACGCAGTATTTT
TRBJ2-3 | TRBV30 | NA | NA | CAWSVAGGTPSTDTQYF | TGTGCCTGGAGTGTAGCGGGTGGGACCCCTAGCACAGATACGCAGTATTTT
TRBJ2-2 | TRBV29-1 | TRBD2 | NA | CSVVGLAGGHTGELFF | TGCAGCGTTGTGGGACTAGCGGGAGGGCATACCGGGGAGCTGTTTTTT
TRBJ2-7 | TRBV29-1 | NA | NA | CSVVGPADYEQYF | TGCAGCGTTGTGGGACCCGCCGACTACGAGCAGTACTTC
TRBJ2-5 | TRBV5-6 | TRBD1 | NA | CASSWTGVQETQYF | TGTGCCAGCAGCTGGACAGGGGTCCAAGAGACCCAGTACTTC
TRBJ1-1 | TRBV2 | NA | NA | CALLPAGDGIEAFF | TGTGCCCTACTTCCGGCAGGGGATGGTATTGAAGCTTTCTTT
TRBJ1-1 | TRBV9 | NA | NA | CASSFRENTEAFF | TGTGCCAGCAGCTTCAGGGAGAACACTGAAGCTTTCTTT
TRBJ2-1 | TRBV11-2 | TRBD2 | NA | CASSLNWGLAGGPNNEQFF | TGTGCCAGCAGCTTAAATTGGGGATTAGCGGGAGGGCCCAACAATGAGCAGTTCTTC
TRBJ2-7 | TRBV5-4 | TRBD1 | once | CASSWSLSDRAHEQYF | TGTGCCAGCAGCTGGAGTTTGTCTGACAGGGCCCACGAGCAGTACTTC
TRBJ2-3 | TRBV28 | NA | NA | CASSSNRQSRGRDTQYF | TGTGCCAGCAGTTCGAACCGACAGTCCCGTGGGCGAGATACGCAGTATTTT
TRBJ2-7 | TRBV29-1 | TRBD1 | few | CSVEIGGHYEQYF | TGCAGCGTTGAGATAGGGGGCCACTACGAGCAGTACTTC
TRBJ2-1 | TRBV5-6 | NA | NA | CASSLAQLLREQFF | TGTGCCAGCAGCTTGGCACAGCTGCTCCGGGAGCAGTTCTTC
TRBJ2-1 | TRBV5-1 | TRBD1 | NA | CASSIGQGSSYNEQFF | TGCGCCAGCAGCATAGGACAGGGGAGTTCCTACAATGAGCAGTTCTTC
TRBJ1-2 | TRBV7-3 | TRBD1 | few | CASSRGQGNYGYTF | TGTGCCAGCAGCAGGGGACAGGGTAACTATGGCTACACCTTC
TRBJ1-6 | TRBV10-1 | TRBD1 | NA | CASSGQGDSPLHF | TGCGCCAGCAGTGGACAGGGGGATTCACCCCTCCACTTT
TRBJ1-2 | TRBV6-5 | NA | NA | CASSRVGYGYTF | TGTGCCAGCTCGAGGGTTGGGTATGGCTACACCTTC
TRBJ1-1 | TRBV19 | NA | NA | CASSMTLNTEAFF | TGTGCCAGTTCTATGACCCTGAACACTGAAGCTTTCTTT
TRBJ2-2 | TRBV29-1 | NA | NA | CSVERGAGELFF | TGCAGCGTTGAAAGGGGGGCCGGGGAGCTGTTTTTT
TRBJ2-7 | TRBV5-6 | NA | NA | CASSPSRTYEQYF | TGTGCCAGCAGCCCCTCTCGGACATACGAGCAGTACTTC
TRBJ2-2 | TRBV30 | NA | NA | CAWSGLNTGELFF | TGTGCCTGGAGCGGACTGAACACCGGGGAGCTGTTTTTT
TRBJ1-1 | TRBV14 | NA | NA | CASSQDQVTTEAFF | TGTGCCAGCAGCCAAGACCAAGTCACCACTGAAGCTTTCTTT
TRBJ2-3 | TRBV6-5 | NA | NA | CASSQLPGIDTQYF | TGTGCCAGCAGCCAACTGCCCGGGATAGATACGCAGTATTTT
TRBJ2-5 | TRBV27 | TRBD2 | NA | CASRRSGTSGRGETQYF | TGTGCCAGCAGACGATCCGGGACTAGCGGGAGGGGGGAGACCCAGTACTTC
TRBJ2-1 | TRBV6-6 | NA | once | CASRQGTSYNEQFF | TGTGCCAGCAGGCAGGGGACCTCCTACAATGAGCAGTTCTTC
TRBJ2-7 | TRBV7-9 | TRBD1 | NA | CASSFRDSTYEQYF | TGTGCCAGCAGCTTCCGGGACAGCACCTACGAGCAGTACTTC
TRBJ2-7 | TRBV30 | NA | NA | CAWSVLRDKSGFYEQYF | TGTGCCTGGAGTGTTCTCCGGGACAAAAGTGGTTTCTACGAGCAGTACTTC
TRBJ1-2 | TRBV27 | NA | NA | CASSLIGASGGYGYTF | TGTGCCAGCAGTTTAATTGGTGCATCGGGGGGGTATGGCTACACCTTC
TRBJ2-2 | TRBV9 | NA | NA | CASSSKTTGELFF | TGTGCCAGCAGCTCCAAGACAACCGGGGAGCTGTTTTTT
TRBJ2-7 | TRBV4-1 | NA | NA | CASSWDGPSLYEQYF | TGCGCCAGCAGCTGGGACGGCCCCAGTCTCTACGAGCAGTACTTC
TRBJ2-7 | TRBV7-8 | TRBD2 | NA | CASSPRTGAGVHEQYF | TGTGCCAGCAGCCCCCGTACCGGAGCGGGAGTCCACGAGCAGTACTTC
TRBJ2-1 | TRBV25-1 | NA | NA | CARWTGTREVDEQFF | TGTGCCCGGTGGACCGGGACCCGAGAAGTGGATGAGCAGTTCTTC
TRBJ2-2 | TRBV6-5 | NA | NA | CASTIGGGGTGELFF | TGTGCCAGCACCATCGGAGGGGGAGGCACCGGGGAGCTGTTTTTT
TRBJ1-3 | TRBV2 | NA | few | CATETTGNTIYF | TGTGCCACCGAGACGACAGGAAACACCATATATTTT
TRBJ1-2 | TRBV5-4 | TRBD1 | NA | CASSLAGDRLYGYTF | TGTGCCAGCAGCTTGGCGGGGGACAGGCTCTATGGCTACACCTTC
TRBJ1-2 | TRBV28 | NA | NA | CASTYFQGSGYTF | TGTGCCAGCACATACTTTCAGGGGTCTGGCTACACCTTC
TRBJ1-4 | TRBV2 | NA | NA | CASSRTGTATNEKLFF | TGTGCCAGCAGTCGCACAGGGACTGCAACTAATGAAAAACTGTTTTTT
TRBJ2-2 | TRBV6-1 | NA | few | CARGDTGELFF | TGTGCCAGAGGGGACACCGGGGAGCTGTTTTTT
TRBJ2-7 | TRBV7-9 | NA | NA | CASSSWHDEQYF | TGTGCCAGCAGCTCCTGGCACGACGAGCAGTACTTC
TRBJ2-7 | TRBV25-1 | TRBD2 | NA | CASSPGELAGSSGEQYF | TGTGCCAGCTCACCTGGGGAACTAGCGGGTTCCTCGGGCGAGCAGTACTTC
TRBJ2-1 | TRBV29-1 | NA | NA | CSADSNEQFF | TGCAGCGCGGACAGCAATGAGCAGTTCTTC
TRBJ2-7 | TRBV29-1 | TRBD1 | NA | CSVEDRGYEQYF | TGCAGCGTAGAAGACAGGGGCTACGAGCAGTACTTC
TRBJ2-1 | TRBV7-9 | NA | NA | CASSLPPQSREFF | TGTGCCAGCAGCTTACCGCCTCAATCTAGGGAGTTCTTC
TRBJ2-3 | TRBV13 | TRBD2 | NA | CASRPAGVPLSTDTQYF | TGTGCCAGCAGGCCAGCGGGGGTCCCTCTCAGCACAGATACGCAGTATTTT
TRBJ2-1 | TRBV13 | NA | NA | CASSLPPSLVF | TGTGCCAGCAGCTTACCCCCTTCGTTGGTCTTC
TRBJ1-1 | TRBV27 | NA | NA | CASRGAGANTEAFF | TGTGCCAGCAGAGGGGCAGGGGCGAACACTGAAGCTTTCTTT
TRBJ2-2 | TRBV25-1 | NA | few | CASSEYPHREDAGELFF | TGTGCCAGCAGTGAATACCCCCACAGGGAGGATGCCGGGGAGCTGTTTTTT
TRBJ2-7 | TRBV4-2 | NA | NA | CASSQVASASPYEQYF | TGTGCCAGCAGCCAAGTGGCGTCCGCGTCGCCCTACGAGCAGTACTTC
TRBJ2-7 | TRBV5-4 | TRBD1 | NA | CASSWGQDDYEQYF | TGTGCCAGCAGCTGGGGACAGGACGACTACGAGCAGTACTTC
TRBJ2-1 | TRBV4-1 | TRBD2 | NA | CASSQELAGVVDEQFF | TGCGCCAGCAGCCAAGAGCTAGCGGGAGTTGTCGATGAGCAGTTCTTC
TRBJ2-7 | TRBV5-6 | NA | NA | CASSRASYEQYF | TGTGCCAGCAGCCGGGCCTCCTACGAGCAGTACTTC
TRBJ1-1 | TRBV7-9 | NA | NA | CASSRGREMTEAFF | TGTGCCAGCAGCAGAGGGAGGGAGATGACTGAAGCTTTCTTT
TRBJ2-5 | TRBV6-5 | NA | NA | CASSLGYLQETQYF | TGTGCCAGCAGCCTAGGATACTTACAAGAGACCCAGTACTTC